These T cell receptor beta chains were read from a single sample in a study of blood T cells in healthy people across ages. TCRdb reprocessed the 5' RACE reads via MiXCR and lists one record per CDR3 protein. This table holds approximately 1,700,000 distinct CDR3 sequences, roughly two fifths found once. The sample consisted of blood. The receptors shown here come from a human donor in good health. Each CDR3 is given with its conserved first and last residue. The order of the fields is clone size, D gene, V gene, J gene, CDR3 protein, CDR3 DNA. D genes are given only for firm matches. Size values are once, few and many counts, or a class for expanded clones, and some rows have none.

many	.	TRBV7-2	TRBJ1-2	CASSLDSTNYGYTF	TGTGCCAGCAGCTTAGACAGTACTAACTATGGCTACACCTTC
.	.	TRBV6-2/TRBV6-3	TRBJ2-1	CASSYETGNEQFF	TGTGCCAGCAGTTACGAGACTGGGAATGAGCAGTTCTTC
.	TRBD1	TRBV14	TRBJ2-7	CASSPTGTGANEQYF	TGTGCCAGCAGCCCGACCGGGACAGGGGCGAACGAGCAGTACTTC
.	.	TRBV10-3	TRBJ2-6	CAISDSDGFSGANVLTF	TGTGCCATCAGTGATTCGGACGGTTTCTCTGGGGCCAACGTCCTGACTTTC
few	.	TRBV7-2	TRBJ2-5	CASSLNSGEGEQYF	TGTGCCAGCAGCTTAAACAGCGGCGAAGGGGAGCAGTACTTC
.	.	TRBV20-1	TRBJ2-1	CSARDLVGEETQFF	TGCAGTGCTAGAGATCTTGTCGGGGAAGAGACCCAGTTCTTC
.	TRBD1	TRBV12-3/TRBV12-4	TRBJ2-1	CASSSSKPSQGQGRDEQFF	TGTGCCAGCAGTTCATCAAAACCCTCACAGGGACAGGGTAGGGATGAGCAGTTCTTC
many	.	TRBV2	TRBJ2-7	CASRGTSYEQYF	TGTGCCAGCAGGGGCACTTCCTACGAGCAGTACTTC
.	TRBD1	TRBV9	TRBJ2-1	CASSVGGTATYNEQFF	TGTGCCAGCAGCGTAGGGGGGACAGCTACTTACAATGAGCAGTTCTTC
.	TRBD1	TRBV2	TRBJ2-7	CASTRTGGNEQYF	TGTGCCAGCACCAGGACAGGGGGCAACGAGCAGTACTTC
medium-sized	.	TRBV4-2	TRBJ1-2	CASSQEAEGVLWAFGYTF	TGTGCCAGCAGCCAAGAGGCCGAGGGGGTCCTTTGGGCATTTGGCTACACCTTC
.	.	TRBV10-3	TRBJ2-7	CAISTGTVASYEQYF	TGTGCCATAAGTACCGGGACGGTGGCCTCCTACGAGCAGTACTTC
.	TRBD2	TRBV4-2	TRBJ2-1	CASSHISGTSGYNEQFF	TGTGCCAGCAGTCACATTTCCGGGACTAGCGGTTACAATGAGCAGTTCTTC
.	TRBD2	TRBV7-2	TRBJ2-5	CASSLQAKGREQYF	TGTGCCAGCAGCCTTCAAGCGAAAGGGCGGGAGCAGTACTTC
.	TRBD1	TRBV29-1	TRBJ1-5	CSVGDRGEQPQHF	TGCAGCGTCGGCGACAGGGGCGAACAGCCCCAGCATTTT
.	.	TRBV7-2	TRBJ2-2	CASSSTWDGELFF	TGTGCCAGCAGCTCCACTTGGGACGGGGAGCTGTTTTTT
many	.	TRBV18	TRBJ1-2	CASSPDANYGYTF	TGTGCCAGCAGCCCGGACGCTAACTATGGCTACACCTTC
.	TRBD2	TRBV9	TRBJ2-3	CASSGGPRTSGGVADTQYF	TGTGCCAGCAGCGGTGGACCGCGGACTAGCGGGGGAGTTGCAGATACGCAGTATTTT
.	.	TRBV5-1	TRBJ1-2	CASSFNREDYGYTF	TGCGCCAGCAGCTTTAACAGGGAGGACTATGGCTACACCTTC
.	.	TRBV7-2	TRBJ2-1	CASSLEMAGSSYNEQFF	TGTGCCAGCAGCTTAGAAATGGCGGGCAGCTCCTACAATGAGCAGTTCTTC
.	.	TRBV5-1	TRBJ2-3	CASSPRTSFGTDTQYF	TGCGCCAGCAGCCCGAGGACCTCCTTCGGCACAGATACGCAGTATTTT
.	.	TRBV7-2	TRBJ2-1	CASSLDHRANEQFF	TGTGCCAGCAGCTTAGATCACAGGGCTAATGAGCAGTTCTTC
few	.	TRBV6-6	TRBJ1-2	CASSPSGMEGYTF	TGTGCCAGCAGCCCCTCCGGCATGGAAGGCTACACCTTC
.	TRBD1	TRBV29-1	TRBJ2-1	CSAYRDRLREQFF	TGCAGCGCATACCGGGACAGACTCCGTGAGCAGTTCTTC
few	.	TRBV12-3/TRBV12-4	TRBJ1-6	CASSSRQPDNSPLHF	TGTGCCAGCAGTTCCCGACAGCCGGATAATTCACCCCTCCACTTT
.	.	TRBV7-2	TRBJ2-5	CASSLEAAGKTQYF	TGTGCCAGCAGCTTAGAGGCCGCCGGAAAGACCCAGTACTTC
.	.	TRBV20-1	TRBJ2-7	CSASGGRVGEQYF	TGCAGTGCTAGCGGCGGGCGAGTGGGCGAGCAGTACTTC
.	.	TRBV25-1	TRBJ1-6	CASSESWGIGNSPLHF	TGTGCCAGCAGTGAATCATGGGGTATCGGTAATTCACCCCTCCACTTT
few	TRBD2	TRBV20-1	TRBJ2-1	CSARESSGASYNEQFF	TGCAGTGCTAGAGAAAGTAGCGGGGCCAGCTACAATGAGCAGTTCTTC
.	.	TRBV12-3/TRBV12-4	TRBJ2-2	CASSPGYTGELFF	TGTGCCAGCAGTCCAGGGTACACCGGGGAGCTGTTTTTT
.	.	TRBV6-5	TRBJ2-3	CASSYGGAFTDTQYF	TGTGCCAGCAGTTACGGGGGAGCATTCACAGATACGCAGTATTTT
.	.	TRBV5-4	TRBJ2-5	CASSSAGRASLETQYF	TGTGCCAGCAGCTCGGCGGGAAGGGCTTCCTTAGAGACCCAGTACTTC
.	.	TRBV12-3/TRBV12-4	TRBJ2-7	CASSYRDPSSYEQYF	TGTGCCAGCAGTTACAGGGATCCCAGCTCCTACGAGCAGTACTTC
.	TRBD1	TRBV28	TRBJ1-2	CASSPVGTGTFNYGYTF	TGTGCCAGCAGTCCGGTGGGGACAGGGACATTCAACTATGGCTACACCTTC
.	.	TRBV18	TRBJ1-1	CASSPSPQLGENAEAFF	TGTGCCAGCTCACCAAGTCCCCAGCTAGGGGAAAATGCTGAAGCTTTCTTT
many	TRBD1	TRBV4-3	TRBJ2-7	CASSPLPTGRYEQYF	TGCGCCAGCAGCCCTCTACCGACAGGGCGATACGAGCAGTACTTC
few	TRBD1	TRBV3-1	TRBJ1-2	CASSQGDRALSNGYTF	TGTGCCAGCAGCCAGGGGGACAGGGCCCTCAGTAATGGCTACACCTTC
.	.	TRBV6-2/TRBV6-3	TRBJ2-3	CASSTRRDTQYF	TGTGCCAGCAGCACCAGAAGGGATACGCAGTATTTT
.	.	TRBV6-2/TRBV6-3	TRBJ2-2	CASSLGWRGRTGELFF	TGTGCCAGCAGCCTTGGCTGGCGGGGTAGGACCGGGGAGCTGTTTTTT
.	.	TRBV4-3	TRBJ1-2	CASNQDNYGDGYTF	TGCGCCAGCAACCAAGACAACTACGGGGATGGCTACACCTTC
.	.	TRBV20-1	TRBJ1-6	CSTRPSGTKASPLHF	TGCAGTACCAGGCCCTCCGGGACAAAGGCTTCACCCCTCCACTTT
once	.	TRBV7-2	TRBJ1-2	CASSQGTEVRGYTF	TGTGCCAGCAGCCAAGGGACGGAGGTGAGAGGCTACACCTTC
.	TRBD2	TRBV20-1	TRBJ2-1	CSARLTSGGHDHNEQFF	TGCAGTGCTAGACTAACCAGCGGGGGCCACGACCACAATGAGCAGTTCTTC
few	TRBD2	TRBV29-1	TRBJ2-1	CSVAGLAVEQFF	TGCAGCGTTGCCGGACTAGCGGTTGAGCAGTTCTTC
.	.	TRBV4-2	TRBJ1-5	CASSQEGRQPQHF	TGTGCCAGCAGCCAAGAGGGCAGGCAGCCCCAGCATTTT
.	.	TRBV12-3/TRBV12-4	TRBJ2-5	CASSQQMGTDSGYAQETQYF	TGTGCCAGCAGTCAACAAATGGGGACGGATTCGGGGTACGCGCAAGAGACCCAGTACTTC
once	TRBD2	TRBV6-5	TRBJ2-7	CASSYSTLAEGEQYF	TGTGCCAGCAGTTACTCAACGCTAGCGGAAGGCGAGCAGTACTTC
few	.	TRBV11-2	TRBJ1-6	CASSFQPNSPLHF	TGTGCCAGCAGCTTTCAACCTAATTCACCCCTCCACTTT
few	TRBD1	TRBV20-1	TRBJ1-4	CSATDRDTNEKLFF	TGCAGTGCCACGGACAGGGACACTAATGAAAAACTGTTTTTT
.	.	TRBV28	TRBJ2-5	CASSTLSEIQETQYF	TGTGCCAGCAGTACCCTGTCGGAGATCCAAGAGACCCAGTACTTC
.	.	TRBV29-1	TRBJ1-2	CSVEMGQLGYTF	TGCAGCGTTGAAATGGGACAACTTGGCTACACCTTC